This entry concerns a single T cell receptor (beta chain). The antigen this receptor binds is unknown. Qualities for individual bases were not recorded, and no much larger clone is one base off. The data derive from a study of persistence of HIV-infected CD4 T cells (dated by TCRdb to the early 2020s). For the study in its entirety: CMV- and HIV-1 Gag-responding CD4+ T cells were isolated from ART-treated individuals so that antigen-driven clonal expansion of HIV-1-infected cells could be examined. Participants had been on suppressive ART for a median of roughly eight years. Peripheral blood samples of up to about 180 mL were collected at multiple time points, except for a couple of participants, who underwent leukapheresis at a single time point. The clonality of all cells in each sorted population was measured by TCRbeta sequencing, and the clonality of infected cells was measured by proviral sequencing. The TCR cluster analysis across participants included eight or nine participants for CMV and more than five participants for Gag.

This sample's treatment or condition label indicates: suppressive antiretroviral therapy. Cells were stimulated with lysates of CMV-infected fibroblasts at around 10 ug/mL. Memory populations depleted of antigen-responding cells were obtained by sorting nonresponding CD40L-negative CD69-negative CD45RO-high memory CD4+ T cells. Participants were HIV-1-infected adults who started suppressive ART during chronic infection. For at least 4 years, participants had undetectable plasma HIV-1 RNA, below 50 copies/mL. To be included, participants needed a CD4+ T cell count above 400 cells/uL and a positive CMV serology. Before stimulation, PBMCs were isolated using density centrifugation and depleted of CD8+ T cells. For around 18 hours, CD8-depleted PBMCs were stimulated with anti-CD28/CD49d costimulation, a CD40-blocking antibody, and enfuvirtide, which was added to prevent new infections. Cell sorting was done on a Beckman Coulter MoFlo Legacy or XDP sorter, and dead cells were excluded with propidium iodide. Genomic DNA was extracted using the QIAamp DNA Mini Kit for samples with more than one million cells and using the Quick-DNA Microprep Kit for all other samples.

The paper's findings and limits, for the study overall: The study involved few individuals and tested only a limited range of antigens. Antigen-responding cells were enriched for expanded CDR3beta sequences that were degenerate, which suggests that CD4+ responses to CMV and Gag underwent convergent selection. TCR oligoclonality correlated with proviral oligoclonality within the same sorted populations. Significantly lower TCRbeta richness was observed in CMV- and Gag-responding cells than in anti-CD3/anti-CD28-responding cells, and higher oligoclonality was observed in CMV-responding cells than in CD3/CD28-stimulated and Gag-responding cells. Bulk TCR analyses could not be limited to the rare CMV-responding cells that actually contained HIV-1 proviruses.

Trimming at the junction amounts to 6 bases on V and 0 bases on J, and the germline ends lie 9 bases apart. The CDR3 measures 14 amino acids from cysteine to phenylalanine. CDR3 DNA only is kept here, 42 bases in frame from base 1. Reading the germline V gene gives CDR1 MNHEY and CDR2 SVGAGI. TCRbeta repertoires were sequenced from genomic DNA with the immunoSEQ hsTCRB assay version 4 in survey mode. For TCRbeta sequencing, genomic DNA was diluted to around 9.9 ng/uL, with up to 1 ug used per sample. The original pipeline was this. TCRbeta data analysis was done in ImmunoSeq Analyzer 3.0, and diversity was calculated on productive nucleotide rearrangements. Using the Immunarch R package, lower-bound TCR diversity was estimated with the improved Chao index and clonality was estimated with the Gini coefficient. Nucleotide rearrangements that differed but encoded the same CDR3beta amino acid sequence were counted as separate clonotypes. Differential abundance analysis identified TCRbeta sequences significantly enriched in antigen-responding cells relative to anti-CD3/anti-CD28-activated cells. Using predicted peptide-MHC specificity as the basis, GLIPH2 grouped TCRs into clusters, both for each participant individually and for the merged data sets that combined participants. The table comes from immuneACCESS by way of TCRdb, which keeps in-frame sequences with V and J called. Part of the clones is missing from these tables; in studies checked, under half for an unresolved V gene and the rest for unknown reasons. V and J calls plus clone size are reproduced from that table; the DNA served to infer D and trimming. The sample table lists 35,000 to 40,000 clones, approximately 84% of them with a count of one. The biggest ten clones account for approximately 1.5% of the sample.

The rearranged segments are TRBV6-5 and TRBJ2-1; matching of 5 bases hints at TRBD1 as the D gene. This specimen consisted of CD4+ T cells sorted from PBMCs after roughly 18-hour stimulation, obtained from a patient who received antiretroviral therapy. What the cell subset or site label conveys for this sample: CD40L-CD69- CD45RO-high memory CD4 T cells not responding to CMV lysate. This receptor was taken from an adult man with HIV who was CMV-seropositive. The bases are TGTGCCAGCAGCCGACAGTACTCCTACAATGAGCAGTTCTTC. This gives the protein CASSRQYSYNEQFF.